What follows describes a single T cell receptor (beta chain). This PCR relied on a set of 60 Vbeta primers and 13 Jbeta primers. The table came from immunoSEQ multiplex PCR; TCRdb's copy has only in-frame clones and leaves some out. The sample lists around 100,000 clones, around 84% seen once, with roughly 20% in the top ten. This sample is part of a study of cytomegalovirus exposure and HLA in healthy donors. Study in general: Earlier work reported 110 million or so unique TCR beta sequences from approximately 180 million T cells.

CDR3 size: 14 residues. The germline V gene encodes CDR1 SGHRS and CDR2 YFSETQ. Trimming cost V 4 bases and J 5 bases; bases outside gene matches: 5. Sequencing used PBMCs. This sequence originates from a young man in good health and CMV-seropositive. This sequence joins TRBV5-1 and TRBJ1-1, with TRBD1 identical over 10 bases. The CDR3 region has the DNA TGCGCCAGCAGCCTGGACAGGGGGGGAACTGAAGCTTTCTTT. Translating gives CASSLDRGGTEAFF.